This TCR beta chain was observed in a study of regulatory T cells in long-lasting Graves disease. This clonotype appeared a few times. Its specificity is not known. General study results and limits: Thyroid tissue was not studied; only peripheral blood was. Compared with new cases, persistent Graves' patients showed reduced TCR diversity.

The time point is: newly diagnosed GD, antithyroid drugs for less than 3 months. From PBMCs, RNA was extracted and then used to make the TCR library. J lost 2 bases, V lost 4 bases, and 9 bases had no gene match. This CDR3 region has 16 residues. CDR1 SGHDT and CDR2 YYEEEE come from the germline V gene. Libraries of TCR beta came from iRepertoire HTBI primers plus Arm-PCR of CDR3 regions. Authors' methods: Across samples, 60 or so TRBV and some 13 TRBJ segments were found. TCRdb re-derived calls from the multiplex PCR reads in MiXCR, one entry per CDR3 protein. TCRdb, not the original authors, processed these V and J calls. In the table there are 500,000 to 700,000 distinct CDR3 sequences, roughly 15% of which are singletons. These same records also appear under a second study, on T cells in Graves' hyperthyroidism and ophthalmopathy. According to that study: With a duration under 2 months, the hyperthyroidism was newly diagnosed in patients aged 18 to 65.

The sample here was peripheral blood mononuclear cells (PBMCs), taken at new diagnosis, from a patient treated with antithyroid drugs. This clonotype was obtained from a woman in her twenties or thirties with Graves disease. This chain uses TRBV5-6 with TRBJ2-7; 10 bases are shared with TRBD1. DNA of the CDR3: TGTGCCAGCAGCCAAACTCGGGACAGGGGAGCCTACGAGCAGTACTTC. The encoded protein is CASSQTRDRGAYEQYF.